This is a list of T cell receptor beta chains from one sample in a study of human T cells and chemical hapten exposure. A single record per CDR3 protein comes from TCRdb applying MiXCR to the RACE reads. The sample has around 250,000 distinct CDR3 sequences; approximately 8.6% are singletons. Sequencing was performed on whole blood, taken in connection with sensitization to the hapten diphenylcyclopropenone (DPC). These receptors originate from a woman between 40 and 50 years old with alopecia areata. Some clones in this sample may be carry-over from other donors' samples. Both conserved end residues are part of each CDR3. D genes are given only for firm matches. Part of the rows lack a size; the others show once, few, many or a class for expanded clones.

. 14 TRBJ2-1 . TRBV28 CASSPLLAYNEQFF TGTGCCAGCAGCCCCCTCCTAGCATACAATGAGCAGTTCTTC
few 13 TRBJ2-5 . TRBV7-8 CASSPPTGETQYF TGTGCCAGCAGCCCCCCTACGGGCGAGACCCAGTACTTC
few 13 TRBJ1-2 . TRBV29-1 CSALKAGVYGYTF TGCAGCGCCCTCAAAGCAGGGGTATATGGCTACACCTTC
. 13 TRBJ1-2 . TRBV18 CASSPQGSEGYTF TGTGCCAGCTCACCACAGGGGTCAGAGGGCTACACCTTC
few 15 TRBJ2-7 . TRBV21-1 CASSKAPTSTGGQYF TGTGCCAGCAGCAAAGCTCCTACTAGCACTGGCGGGCAGTACTTC
few 15 TRBJ1-4 TRBD1 TRBV18 CASSPDRGIDEKLFF TGTGCCAGCTCACCCGACAGGGGAATTGATGAAAAACTGTTTTTT
few 17 TRBJ1-2 . TRBV3-1 CASSQDPRPLRSHGYTF TGTGCCAGCAGCCAGGACCCCAGACCACTTAGATCCCATGGCTACACCTTC
few 16 TRBJ2-1 TRBD2 TRBV10-3 CAISGLAGVAYNEQFF TGTGCCATCAGTGGACTAGCGGGAGTGGCCTACAATGAGCAGTTCTTC
. 19 TRBJ2-2 TRBD2 TRBV9 CASSARTSGVPLPTGELFF TGTGCCAGCAGCGCCAGGACTAGCGGGGTCCCCCTCCCCACCGGGGAGCTGTTTTTT
few 13 TRBJ2-1 TRBD2 TRBV11-1 CASKRRLAGEQFF TGTGCCAGCAAGAGAAGGCTAGCGGGGGAGCAGTTCTTC
many 12 TRBJ1-1 . TRBV29-1 CSVEKGGTEAFF TGCAGCGTTGAGAAGGGCGGCACTGAAGCTTTCTTT
many 14 TRBJ1-2 . TRBV20-1 CSARVGTAGYGYTF TGCAGTGCTAGAGTGGGGACGGCAGGGTATGGCTACACCTTC
. 13 TRBJ2-7 TRBD2 TRBV2 CASRRDYSYEQYF TGTGCCAGCAGGAGGGACTACTCCTACGAGCAGTACTTC
. 14 TRBJ2-3 . TRBV5-1 CASSLAGPTDTQYF TGCGCCAGCAGCTTGGCCGGGCCCACAGATACGCAGTATTTT
. 14 TRBJ2-7 . TRBV10-3 CAISDRDSRHEQYF TGTGCCATCAGCGACCGGGACTCGAGGCACGAGCAGTACTTC